This paragraph covers one T cell receptor beta chain sequence. Germline loops: CDR1 SQVTM, CDR2 ANQGSEA. J was trimmed by 7 bases and V by 5 bases; bases with no gene match: 6. The CDR3 consists of 13 residues. The data originate from a study of control samples from healthy donors and cancer patients. Clones were read by immunoSEQ multiplex PCR, and TCRdb kept only the in-frame ones, dropping some. In the table there are 100,000 to 150,000 clones, approximately 90% of which are singletons. The rearrangement links TRBV29-1 to TRBJ2-1, with 9 bases identical to TRBD2. Sequencing was carried out using blood. This TCR was sampled from a man aged 18-30 years in good health. The CDR3 spells CSVSSGVSNEQFF. CDR3 nucleotide sequence: TGCAGCGTTTCTAGCGGGGTTTCTAATGAGCAGTTCTTC.